One and the same sample provided the 15 T cell receptor beta chains below, sequenced in a study of T cell responses to AZD1222 COVID-19 vaccine. TCRdb's table, derived via immunoSEQ multiplex PCR, lists solely in-frame clones and lacks some. The table shows some 95,000 clones, with under 90% occurring only once. The starting material was peripheral blood, obtained on day 0 of MenACWY control vaccination. The receptors stem from an adult in good health.

This clone was picked up one time. CDR3 sequence: CASSENRGMGNQPQHF. In nucleotides, the CDR3 is TGTGCCAGCAGTGAAAATAGAGGGATGGGCAATCAGCCCCAGCATTTT. V usage is TRBV6-1 and J usage is TRBJ1-5; D remains ambiguous. Germline V gene lookup returns CDR1 MNHNS and CDR2 SASEGT. The CDR3 runs to 16 residues. Between the trimmed V and J ends, which lost 2 bases and 2 bases, there was a span of 13 bases.

This sequence joins TRBV6-2 or TRBV6-3 and TRBJ1-2, with D perhaps matching TRBD1 (5 bases). Trimming took off 2 bases at V and 8 bases at J, with 18 bases between the two ends. Germline lookup yields CDR1 MNHEY and CDR2 SVGEGT. The CDR3 is 15 residues long. The chain's CDR3 is CASSYPSGTAMGYTF. CDR3 DNA sequence: TGTGCCAGCAGTTACCCCTCGGGGACGGCGATGGGCTACACCTTC.

This chain's CDR3 is CAWRQVLNYGYTF. The CDR3 DNA is TGTGCCTGGCGACAGGTTCTTAACTATGGCTACACCTTC. The chain uses TRBV30 and TRBJ1-2, with D possibly TRBD1 on 6 matching bases. Germline-derived CDR1 and CDR2 are GTSNPN and SVGIG (reference sequence). This CDR3 region has 13 residues. Between the trimmed V and J ends, which lost 5 bases and 1 base, there was a span of 11 bases. Full variable domain (rest looked up from reference TRBV30 and TRBJ1-2): SQTIHQWPATLVQPVGSPLSLECTVEGTSNPNLYWYRQAAGRGLQLLFYSVGIGQISSEVPQNLSASRPQDRQFILSSKKLLLSDSGFYLCAWRQVLNYGYTFGSGTRLTVV.

The J gene is TRBJ1-1, the V gene TRBV19, with D perhaps matching TRBD1 (5 bases). CDR3 length: 15 amino acids. Trimming left V 5 bases short and J 0 bases short, with 13 bases between. CDR1 LNHDA and CDR2 SQIVND come from the germline V gene (reference sequence). CDR3 sequence reads: CASSPWDFLNTEAFF. CDR3 DNA sequence: TGTGCCAGTAGTCCGTGGGACTTCCTGAACACTGAAGCTTTCTTT.

The genes are TRBV21-1 and TRBJ2-7; TRBD1 is the table's D call and was not checked against the DNA. TRBV21-1 counts as a pseudogene. This CDR3 comprises 14 residues. CDR3 amino acids: CASSLTTTGDEQYF. The CDR3 nucleotides are TGTGCCAGCAGCCTGACCACAACAGGTGACGAGCAGTACTTC.

V is TRBV6-6 and J is TRBJ1-2, with a possible D match to TRBD1 (6 bases). Trimming cost V 5 bases and J 6 bases, with 16 bases left between them. The CDR3 runs to 14 residues. CDR1 and CDR2 (germline): MNHNY, SVGAGI (reference sequence). The CDR3 region has the DNA TGTGCCAGCAGTCAAACAGGGTCGGAGGATGGCTACACCTTC. Protein: CASSQTGSEDGYTF.

In this sample, this clone turned up once. The chain uses TRBV7-2 and TRBJ2-3; tentative D call: TRBD1 (5 bases). CDR1 and CDR2 (germline): SGHTA, FQGNSA. The CDR3 consists of 16 residues. Trimming removed 1 base at V and 1 base at J, with 12 bases between. CDR3 sequence reads: CASSLVVLRGTDTQYF. Written as DNA, the CDR3 is TGTGCCAGCAGCTTAGTGGTTCTCAGGGGCACAGATACGCAGTATTTT.

The gene calls are TRBV11-2 and TRBJ2-2; no definite D call. Germline CDR1 is SGHAT and CDR2 is FQNNGV. The CDR3 covers 13 residues. V lost 6 bases to trimming and J lost 6 bases, with 11 bases between them. CDR3 region: CASSRGRPGELFF. The DNA of the CDR3 is TGTGCCAGCAGTCGTGGACGGCCCGGGGAGCTGTTTTTT.

This chain uses TRBV9 with TRBJ2-7; D perhaps matches TRBD1 (7 bases). V dropped 0 bases and J dropped 4 bases, with 14 bases sitting between them. Germline V lookup: CDR1 SGDLS, CDR2 YYNGEE. The CDR3 extends over 15 amino acids. CDR3 loop: CASSVAGGIGYEQYF. The CDR3 DNA is TGTGCCAGCAGCGTAGCAGGGGGGATCGGGTACGAGCAGTACTTC.

The chain uses TRBV10-3 and TRBJ1-5; D uncertain. Germline lookup yields CDR1 ENHRY and CDR2 SYGVKD. The CDR3 length is 13 residues. V lost 5 bases and J lost 2, with 7 bases in between. Here the CDR3 reads CAISPNGNQPQHF. The CDR3 coding sequence is TGTGCCATCAGTCCAAACGGCAATCAGCCCCAGCATTTT.

The rearrangement links TRBV12-3 or TRBV12-4 to TRBJ2-7; D is ambiguous. The V end lost 4 bases, the J end lost 5 bases, and 9 bases lay between the germline ends. This CDR3 region has 12 residues. CDR3 coding DNA: TGTGCCAGCAGTTCCCTCCAACACGAGCAGTACTTC. Translating gives CASSSLQHEQYF.

The chain carries TRBV5-1 and TRBJ2-2; 13 nucleotides match TRBD2. The germline V gene encodes CDR1 SGHRS and CDR2 YFSETQ. The V and J ends lost 4 bases and 2 bases, in that order; junction bases with no gene match: 2. CDR3 length: 16 residues. CDR3 amino acids: CASSGLAGVNTGELFF. The CDR3 nucleotides read TGCGCCAGCAGCGGACTAGCGGGGGTCAACACCGGGGAGCTGTTTTTT.

This rearrangement joins TRBV6-5 to TRBJ1-2, with 10 bases lining up with TRBD1. V dropped 6 bases and J dropped 3; count of bases not matched to a gene: 7. The germline gives CDR1 MNHEY, CDR2 SVGAGI. The CDR3 has 15 residues. CDR3 sequence reads: CASRRAGTGDYGYTF. CDR3 in DNA: TGTGCCAGCAGACGTGCGGGGACAGGGGACTATGGCTACACCTTC.

The CDR3 protein is CASSPRDSYYEQYF. CDR3 bases: TGTGCCAGCTCACCTCGGGACAGTTACTACGAGCAGTACTTC. The chain combines TRBV18 with TRBJ2-7; 7 nucleotides agree with TRBD1. The V gene end was trimmed by 3 bases and the J gene end by 3 bases; junction bases not matched to a gene: 5. This CDR3 spans 14 amino acids. Germline V gene data show CDR1 as KGHSH and CDR2 as LQKENI.

The chain recombines TRBV7-9 with TRBJ1-1; 7 positions match TRBD1. This CDR3 has 15 amino acids. The germline CDR1 and CDR2 sequences are SEHNR and FQNEAQ (reference sequence). Trimming took 5 bases from V and 7 from J; bases not matched to a gene: 13. The CDR3 DNA reads TGTGCCAGCAGCCCCGGGACAGTAGCATCTCTTGAAGCTTTCTTT. Its protein product is CASSPGTVASLEAFF.